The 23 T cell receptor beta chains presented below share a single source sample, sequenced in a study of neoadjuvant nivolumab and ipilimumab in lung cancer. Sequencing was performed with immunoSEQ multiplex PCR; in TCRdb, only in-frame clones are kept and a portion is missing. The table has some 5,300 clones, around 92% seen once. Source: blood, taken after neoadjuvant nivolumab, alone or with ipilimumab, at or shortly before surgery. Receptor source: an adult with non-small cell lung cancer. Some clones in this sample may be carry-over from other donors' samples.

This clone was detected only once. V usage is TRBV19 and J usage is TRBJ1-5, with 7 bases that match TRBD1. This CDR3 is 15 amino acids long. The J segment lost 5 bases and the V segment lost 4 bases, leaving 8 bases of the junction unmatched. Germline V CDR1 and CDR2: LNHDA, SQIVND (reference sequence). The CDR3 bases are TGTGCCAGTAGTACACGGACAGGTCGCTATCAGCCCCAGCATTTT. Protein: CASSTRTGRYQPQHF.

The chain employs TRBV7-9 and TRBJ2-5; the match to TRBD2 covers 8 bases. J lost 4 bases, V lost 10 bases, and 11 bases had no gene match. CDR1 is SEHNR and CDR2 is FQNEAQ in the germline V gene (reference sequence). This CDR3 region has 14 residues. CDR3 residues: CATKPVAGGETQYF. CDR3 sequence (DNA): TGTGCCACCAAACCGGTGGCGGGAGGAGAGACCCAGTACTTC.

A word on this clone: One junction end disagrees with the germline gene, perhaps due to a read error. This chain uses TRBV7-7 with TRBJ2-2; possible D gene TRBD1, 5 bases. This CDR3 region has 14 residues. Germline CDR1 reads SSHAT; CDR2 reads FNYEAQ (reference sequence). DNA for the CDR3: TGTGCTAGCAGCTTAGTTGCAGGGTCCGGGGAGCTGTTTTTT. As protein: CASSLVAGSGELFF.

CDR3 in DNA: TGCGCCAGCAGCCAAGTTGGACTTCCCTACGAGCAGTACTTC. It is translated as CASSQVGLPYEQYF. This chain uses TRBV4-1 with TRBJ2-7, with D perhaps TRBD2 (5 bases). The CDR3 consists of 14 residues. Trimming shortened V by 1 base and J by 2 bases, and 9 bases separated the two germline ends. Germline V CDR1 and CDR2: MGHRA, YSYEKL.

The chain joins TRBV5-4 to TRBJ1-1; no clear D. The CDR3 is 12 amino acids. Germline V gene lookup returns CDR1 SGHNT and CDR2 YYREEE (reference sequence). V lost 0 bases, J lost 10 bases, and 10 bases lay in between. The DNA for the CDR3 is TGTGCCAGCAGCTTGGACGGTCGCGGAGCTTTCTTT. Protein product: CASSLDGRGAFF.

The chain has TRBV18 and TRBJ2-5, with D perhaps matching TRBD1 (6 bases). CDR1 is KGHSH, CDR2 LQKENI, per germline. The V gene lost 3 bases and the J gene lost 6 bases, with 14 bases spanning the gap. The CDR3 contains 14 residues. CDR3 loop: CASSPVDSTKTQYF. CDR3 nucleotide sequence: TGTGCCAGCTCACCCGTGGACAGTACGAAGACCCAGTACTTC. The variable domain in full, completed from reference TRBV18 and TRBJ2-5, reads NAGVMQNPRHLVRRRGQEARLRCSPMKGHSHVYWYRQLPEEGLKFMVYLQKENIIDESGMPKERFSAEFPKEGPSILRIQQVVRGDSAAYFCASSPVDSTKTQYFGPGTRLLVL.

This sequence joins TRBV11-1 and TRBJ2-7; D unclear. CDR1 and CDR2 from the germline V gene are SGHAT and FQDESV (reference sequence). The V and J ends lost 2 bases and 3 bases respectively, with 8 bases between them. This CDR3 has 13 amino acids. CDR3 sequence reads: CASSLISYYEQYF. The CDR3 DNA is TGTGCCAGCAGCTTAATCTCCTACTACGAGCAGTACTTC. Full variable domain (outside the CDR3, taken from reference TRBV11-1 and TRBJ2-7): EAEVAQSPRYKITEKSQAVAFWCDPISGHATLYWYRQILGQGPELLVQFQDESVVDDSQLPKDRFSAERLKGVDSTLKIQPAELGDSAMYLCASSLISYYEQYFGPGTRLTVT.

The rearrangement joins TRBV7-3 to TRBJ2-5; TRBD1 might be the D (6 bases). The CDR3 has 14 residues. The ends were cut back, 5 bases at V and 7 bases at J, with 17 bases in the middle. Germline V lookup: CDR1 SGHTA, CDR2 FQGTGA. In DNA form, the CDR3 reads TGTGCCAGCAGCCGTAGTAACAGGGACGGGACCCAGTACTTC. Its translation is CASSRSNRDGTQYF.

CDR3 DNA: TGTGCCAGCAGTCTGAGGGGTCCCTGGGGCTACACCTTC. It is translated as CASSLRGPWGYTF. The rearrangement uses TRBV28 and TRBJ1-2, with D possibly TRBD1 on 5 matching bases. The germline V and J ends were trimmed by 5 bases and 8 bases, with 15 bases remaining between them. Germline CDR1 MDHEN, CDR2 SYDVKM. This CDR3 has 13 amino acids.

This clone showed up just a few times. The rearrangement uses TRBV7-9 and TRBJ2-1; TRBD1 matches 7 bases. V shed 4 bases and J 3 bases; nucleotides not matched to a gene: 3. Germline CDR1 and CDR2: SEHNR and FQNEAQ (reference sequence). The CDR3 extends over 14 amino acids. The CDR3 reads CASSSRDSYNEQFF. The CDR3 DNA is TGTGCCAGCAGCTCCCGGGACAGCTACAATGAGCAGTTCTTC.

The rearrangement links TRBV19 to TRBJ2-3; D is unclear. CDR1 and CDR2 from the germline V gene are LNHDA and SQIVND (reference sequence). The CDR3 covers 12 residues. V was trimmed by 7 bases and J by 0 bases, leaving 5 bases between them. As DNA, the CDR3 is TGTGCCAGTAAAACTAGCACAGATACGCAGTATTTT. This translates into CASKTSTDTQYF.

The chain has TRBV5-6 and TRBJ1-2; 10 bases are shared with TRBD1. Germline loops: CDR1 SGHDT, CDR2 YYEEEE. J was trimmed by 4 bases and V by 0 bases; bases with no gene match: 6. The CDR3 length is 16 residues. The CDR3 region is CASSLAIGQGVYGYTF. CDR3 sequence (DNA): TGTGCCAGCAGCTTGGCCATTGGACAGGGGGTCTATGGCTACACCTTC.

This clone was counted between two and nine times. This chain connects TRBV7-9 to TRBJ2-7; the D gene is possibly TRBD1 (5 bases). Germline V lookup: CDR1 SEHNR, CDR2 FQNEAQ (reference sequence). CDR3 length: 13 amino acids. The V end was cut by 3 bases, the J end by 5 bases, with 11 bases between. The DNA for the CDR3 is TGTGCCAGCAGCTTTCTAGGGGTACACGAGCAGTACTTC. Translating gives CASSFLGVHEQYF.

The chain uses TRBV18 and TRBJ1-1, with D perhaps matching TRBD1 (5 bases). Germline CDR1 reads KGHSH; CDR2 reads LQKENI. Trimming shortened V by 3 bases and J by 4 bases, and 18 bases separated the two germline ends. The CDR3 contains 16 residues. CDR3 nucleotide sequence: TGTGCCAGCTCACCCGCCGGGACGACCCGGGGCACTGAAGCTTTCTTT. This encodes CASSPAGTTRGTEAFF.

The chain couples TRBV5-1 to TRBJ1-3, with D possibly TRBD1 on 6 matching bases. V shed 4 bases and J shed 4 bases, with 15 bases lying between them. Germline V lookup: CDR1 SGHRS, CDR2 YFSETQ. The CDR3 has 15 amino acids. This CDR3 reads CASSELGAGGNTIYF. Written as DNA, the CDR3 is TGCGCCAGCAGCGAACTGGGGGCGGGAGGAAACACCATATATTTT.

The chain's CDR3 is CASSLLAVGSYEQYF. The CDR3 region has the DNA TGCGCCAGCAGCTTACTAGCGGTGGGCTCCTACGAGCAGTACTTC. This chain joins TRBV5-1 and TRBJ2-7, with TRBD2 matching over 8 bases. Germline V gene lookup returns CDR1 SGHRS and CDR2 YFSETQ. The V segment lost 2 bases and the J segment 0 bases; nucleotides outside the gene matches: 4. The CDR3 is 15 residues long. Full variable domain (rest looked up from reference TRBV5-1 and TRBJ2-7): KAGVTQTPRYLIKTRGQQVTLSCSPISGHRSVSWYQQTPGQGLQFLFEYFSETQRNKGNFPGRFSGRQFSNSRSEMNVSTLELGDSALYLCASSLLAVGSYEQYFGPGTRLTVT.

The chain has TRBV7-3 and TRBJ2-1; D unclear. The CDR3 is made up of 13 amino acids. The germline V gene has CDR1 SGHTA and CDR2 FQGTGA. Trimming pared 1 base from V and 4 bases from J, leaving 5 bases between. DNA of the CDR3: TGTGCCAGCAGCTTAAGCAGGTACAATGAGCAGTTCTTC. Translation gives CASSLSRYNEQFF. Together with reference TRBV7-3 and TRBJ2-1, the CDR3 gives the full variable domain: GAGVSQTPSNKVTEKGKYVELRCDPISGHTALYWYRQSLGQGPEFLIYFQGTGAADDSGLPNDRFFAVRPEGSVSTLKIQRTERGDSAVYLCASSLSRYNEQFFGPGTRLTVL.

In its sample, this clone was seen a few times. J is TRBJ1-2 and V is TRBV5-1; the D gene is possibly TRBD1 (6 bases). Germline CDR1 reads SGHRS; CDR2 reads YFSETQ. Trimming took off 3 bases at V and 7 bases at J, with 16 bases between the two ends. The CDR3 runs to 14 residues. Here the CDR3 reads CASSSDGLGGGYTF. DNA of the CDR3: TGCGCCAGCAGCTCGGACGGGCTAGGGGGTGGCTACACCTTC.

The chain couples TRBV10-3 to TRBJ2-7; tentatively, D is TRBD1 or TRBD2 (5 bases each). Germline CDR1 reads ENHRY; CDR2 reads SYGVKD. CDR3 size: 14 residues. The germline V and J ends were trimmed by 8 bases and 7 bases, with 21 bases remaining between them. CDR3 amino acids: CAIGRDPPLREQYF. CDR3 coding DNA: TGTGCCATCGGACGGGACCCCCCGTTGAGGGAGCAGTACTTC.

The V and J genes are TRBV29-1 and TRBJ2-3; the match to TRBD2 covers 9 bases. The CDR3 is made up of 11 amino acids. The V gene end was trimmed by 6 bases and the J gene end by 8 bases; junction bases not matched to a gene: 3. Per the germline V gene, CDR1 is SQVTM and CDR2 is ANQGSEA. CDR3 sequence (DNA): TGCAGCGTGGGACTAGCCGGTACGCAGTATTTT. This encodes CSVGLAGTQYF.

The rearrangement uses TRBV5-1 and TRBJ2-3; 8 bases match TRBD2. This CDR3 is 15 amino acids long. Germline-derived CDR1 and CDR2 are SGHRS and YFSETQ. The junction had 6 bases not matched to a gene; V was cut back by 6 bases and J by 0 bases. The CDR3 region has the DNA TGCGCCAGCATCAGCGGGAGTCAAAGCACAGATACGCAGTATTTT. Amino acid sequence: CASISGSQSTDTQYF.

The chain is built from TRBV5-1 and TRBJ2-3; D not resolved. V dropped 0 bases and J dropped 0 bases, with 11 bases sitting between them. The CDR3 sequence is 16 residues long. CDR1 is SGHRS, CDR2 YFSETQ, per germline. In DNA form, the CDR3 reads TGCGCCAGCAGCTTGGGACACATTACTAGCACAGATACGCAGTATTTT. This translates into CASSLGHITSTDTQYF.

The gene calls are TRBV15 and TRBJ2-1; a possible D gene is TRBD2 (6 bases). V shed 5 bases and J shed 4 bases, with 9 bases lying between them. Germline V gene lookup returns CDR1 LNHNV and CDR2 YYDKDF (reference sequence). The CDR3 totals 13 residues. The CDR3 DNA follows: TGTGCCACCAGCGGGAGGATTTACAATGAGCAGTTCTTC. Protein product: CATSGRIYNEQFF.